This is a list of T cell receptor beta chains from one sample in a study of Ad26.COV2.S vaccination and SARS-CoV-2 variants. TCRdb's copy holds only in-frame clones and misses some; the assay was immunoSEQ multiplex PCR. This table has fewer than 800,000 clones, around 89% appearing once. The specimen was peripheral blood, collected in a trial of Ad26.COV2.S vaccine versus placebo. Source of these receptors: a person between 18 and 65 years old who received the Ad26.COV2.S COVID-19 vaccine or a placebo. Each CDR3 is given with its conserved first and last residue. The order of the fields is V gene, CDR3 protein.

v_gene: TRBV19
CDR3aa: CASRLEQVTEAFF

v_gene: TRBV5-1
CDR3aa: CASSLGGLNYGYTF

v_gene: TRBV2
CDR3aa: CASKELIRYNEQFF

v_gene: TRBV3-1/TRBV3-2
CDR3aa: CASSQDTGRGTEAFF

v_gene: TRBV7-2
CDR3aa: CASSGTGGVLQFF

v_gene: TRBV4-2
CDR3aa: CASSLALGTYNEQFF

v_gene: TRBV6-1
CDR3aa: CASSAPGGGDRGEQYF

v_gene: TRBV12-3/TRBV12-4
CDR3aa: CASSQGAGYTF

v_gene: TRBV12-3/TRBV12-4
CDR3aa: CASTLQGLEKLFF

v_gene: TRBV29-1
CDR3aa: CSPRQGYNSPLHF

v_gene: TRBV6-4
CDR3aa: CASSATGGDQPQHF

v_gene: TRBV2
CDR3aa: CASSEAKWVEQFF

v_gene: TRBV7-6
CDR3aa: CASSPSPTGYNQPQHF

v_gene: TRBV5-4
CDR3aa: CASSPTSGTGADTQYF

v_gene: TRBV24-1
CDR3aa: CATSDSGEADTQYF

v_gene: TRBV30
CDR3aa: CAWSAGGGYTF

v_gene: TRBV7-9
CDR3aa: CASSSGTSLDEQYF

v_gene: TRBV2
CDR3aa: CAGGLSYEQYF

v_gene: TRBV7-9
CDR3aa: CASRGVSYNSPLHF

v_gene: TRBV5-6
CDR3aa: CASSRDRNTEAFF

v_gene: TRBV18
CDR3aa: CASSPARGGSTDTQYF

v_gene: TRBV5-5
CDR3aa: CASSLIAGGPQSNEQFF

v_gene: TRBV7-3
CDR3aa: CARLGAGYTF

v_gene: TRBV30
CDR3aa: CAWIPGGYNEQFF

v_gene: TRBV23-1
CDR3aa: CASSQRAGGQETQYF

v_gene: TRBV7-2
CDR3aa: CASSSEGPSYEQYF

v_gene: TRBV25-1
CDR3aa: CASSDRQSSGNTIYF

v_gene: TRBV30
CDR3aa: CAWRTQYTGELFF

v_gene: TRBV6-5
CDR3aa: CASSYDSSSYEQYF

v_gene: TRBV15
CDR3aa: CATSRDLIRDIIYEQYF

v_gene: TRBV24-1
CDR3aa: CATSDWIPGRSYNEQFF

v_gene: TRBV7-2
CDR3aa: CASSLGAVPGEYQNSPLHF

v_gene: TRBV19
CDR3aa: CASSSRDGFYEQYF

v_gene: TRBV5-5
CDR3aa: CASSWGLNTEAFF

v_gene: TRBV19
CDR3aa: CASSIAGTGGNEQFF

v_gene: TRBV7-9
CDR3aa: CASSSRAPIKKAGNTIYF

v_gene: TRBV11-3
CDR3aa: CASSSGGQSSGANVLTF

v_gene: TRBV5-8
CDR3aa: CASRVQSFYNEQFF

v_gene: TRBV7-3
CDR3aa: CASSQGGRTGELFF

v_gene: TRBV12-5
CDR3aa: CASGLSGGGYGYTF

v_gene: TRBV5-4
CDR3aa: CASSFLKANYGYTF

v_gene: TRBV10-2
CDR3aa: CASSRGLTSYEQYF

v_gene: TRBV9
CDR3aa: CASTKGGGSGNTIYF

v_gene: TRBV19
CDR3aa: CASSARETQYF

v_gene: TRBV7-9
CDR3aa: CASSHKGAYEQYF

v_gene: TRBV18
CDR3aa: CASSPQVAGELFF

v_gene: TRBV14
CDR3aa: CASSRTKTAAEQTNEQYF

v_gene: TRBV6-5
CDR3aa: CASRMTGGANNEQFF

v_gene: TRBV19
CDR3aa: CASANTGFSGTEAFF

v_gene: TRBV5-6
CDR3aa: CASSNDPQVDSPLHF

v_gene: TRBV2
CDR3aa: CASSWHTEAFF

v_gene: TRBV2
CDR3aa: CASNNAEAFF